One and the same sample provided the 26 T cell receptor beta chains below, sequenced in a study of OX40 agonist ivuxolimab in advanced cancers. The repertoire was sequenced with immunoSEQ multiplex PCR; TCRdb's copy has only in-frame clones and lacks some. The sample shows 41,000 or so clones, approximately 86% of them seen only once. The sequences come from CD4+ or CD8+ T cells sorted from blood, collected in a trial of the OX40 agonist ivuxolimab. These receptors were taken from an adult with an advanced solid tumor such as melanoma, head and neck, liver or kidney cancer.

V and J are TRBV4-1 and TRBJ2-3; no firm D call. The CDR3 has 18 amino acids. The V gene lost 0 bases and the J gene lost 0 bases, with 16 bases spanning the gap. Germline V gives CDR1 MGHRA, CDR2 YSYEKL. The CDR3 protein is CASSQDPLQVRSTDTQYF. CDR3 in DNA: TGCGCCAGCAGCCAAGACCCTCTGCAGGTGAGGAGCACAGATACGCAGTATTTT.

The chain is built from TRBV7-9 and TRBJ2-5; TRBD2 is a possible D gene (5 bases). With 5 bases removed from V and 5 bases from J, the gap between germline ends came to 12 bases. This CDR3 contains 13 residues. Germline CDR1 SEHNR, CDR2 FQNEAQ (reference sequence). The DNA for the CDR3 is TGTGCCAGCAGCCCTAGGACTTGGGAGACCCAGTACTTC. Its protein product is CASSPRTWETQYF.

This chain joins TRBV6-6 and TRBJ2-5; D is unresolved. The J call may be wrong; the DNA end is better matched by TRBJ2-7. Germline V lookup: CDR1 MNHNY, CDR2 SVGAGI (reference sequence). The CDR3 consists of 15 residues. CDR3 protein: CASSYSGSGTYEQYF. CDR3 nucleotide sequence: TGTGCCAGCAGTTACTCGGGGTCGGGTACCTACGAGCAGTACTTC.

The chain recombines TRBV27 with TRBJ1-1; 7 bases line up with TRBD1. V was pared by 2 bases and J by 1 base, with 10 bases of the junction left unmatched. Germline V gene sequence: CDR1 MNHEY, CDR2 SMNVEV (reference sequence). The CDR3 length is 17 residues. The CDR3 nucleotides are TGTGCCAGCAGTTTAAGAGGGGACAGAATCCCGAACACTGAAGCTTTCTTT. Encoded protein: CASSLRGDRIPNTEAFF.

Concerning this clone itself: Other nucleotide sequences in the sample specify the same CDR3. The chain is built from TRBV5-6 and TRBJ2-5, with D possibly being TRBD1 (6 bases). From germline, CDR1 is SGHDT and CDR2 YYEEEE. Trimming pared 2 bases from V and 4 bases from J, leaving 15 bases between. This CDR3 has 15 residues. The CDR3 loop is CASSLLITGPETQYF. The CDR3 coding sequence is TGTGCCAGCAGCTTACTGATAACAGGGCCAGAGACCCAGTACTTC.

This chain links TRBV11-3 with TRBJ2-5; possibly TRBD1 or TRBD2 for D (5 bases each). The CDR3 totals 14 residues. CDR1 and CDR2 (germline): SGHNT, YENEEA. V gave up 1 base and J gave up 4 bases, with 10 bases separating them. The CDR3: CASSLGGSGETQYF. In nucleotides, the CDR3 is TGTGCCAGCAGCTTAGGGGGGAGCGGAGAGACCCAGTACTTC.

The chain links TRBV18 to TRBJ2-3; 8 nucleotides line up with TRBD2. V trimming: 3 bases; J trimming: 0 bases; junction bases outside the gene matches: 8. The CDR3 consists of 17 residues. The germline gives CDR1 KGHSH, CDR2 LQKENI. The CDR3 region has the DNA TGTGCCAGCTCACCGTTAGCGGGAAGTGCTAGCACAGATACGCAGTATTTT. This codes for CASSPLAGSASTDTQYF.

This clone was seen just once. The V gene is TRBV7-9, the J gene TRBJ2-5, with 8 positions matching TRBD2. V lost 4 bases, J lost 5 bases, and 12 bases stayed unmatched. This CDR3 is built from 16 residues. Germline lookup yields CDR1 SEHNR and CDR2 FQNEAQ (reference sequence). CDR3 sequence: CASSSSIREGPETQYF. CDR3 DNA sequence: TGTGCCAGCAGCTCATCAATCCGGGAGGGCCCCGAGACCCAGTACTTC.

This chain joins TRBV28 and TRBJ1-5; 7 nucleotides agree with TRBD1. CDR1 and CDR2 from the germline V gene are MDHEN and SYDVKM. V shed 8 bases and J 3 bases; nucleotides not matched to a gene: 7. The CDR3 sequence is 14 residues long. CDR3 sequence (DNA): TGTGCCAGCGGGGGTAGGGGGCTCAATCAGCCCCAGCATTTT. This codes for CASGGRGLNQPQHF. The variable domain in full, completed from reference TRBV28 and TRBJ1-5, reads DVKVTQSSRYLVKRTGEKVFLECVQDMDHENMFWYRQDPGLGLRLIYFSYDVKMKEKGDIPEGYSVSREKKERFSLILESASTNQTSMYLCASGGRGLNQPQHFGDGTRLSIL.

CDR3 protein: CASSFERGEQYF. CDR3 in DNA: TGTGCCAGCAGCTTCGAGCGGGGCGAGCAGTACTTC. The V call is TRBV13, the J call TRBJ2-7, with 7 bases lining up with TRBD2. V gave up 3 bases and J gave up 6 bases; unmatched junction bases: 2. Germline V gives CDR1 PRHDT, CDR2 FYEKMQ (reference sequence). The CDR3 runs 12 residues.

The sample holds a few counts of this clone. The CDR3 DNA sequence: TGTGCCAGCTCGGGACTAGCGGGCACCGGGGAGCTGTTTTTT. Protein product: CASSGLAGTGELFF. The gene calls are TRBV28 and TRBJ2-2, with 12 bases fitting TRBD2. This CDR3 is 14 amino acids long. The trim removed 8 bases at V and 4 bases at J, leaving 2 bases unmatched. Germline values: CDR1 MDHEN, CDR2 SYDVKM.

This clone was counted a few times. V and J are TRBV6-6 and TRBJ1-2, with unresolved D. V was trimmed by 8 bases and J by 8 bases, leaving 12 bases between them. The germline V gene has CDR1 MNHNY and CDR2 SVGAGI (reference sequence). This CDR3 contains 11 residues. CDR3 bases: TGTGCCAGCTCCCCGTTTGCAGGCTACACCTTC. Protein product: CASSPFAGYTF.

The V call is TRBV18, the J call TRBJ2-7, with TRBD1 as a possible D gene (5 bases). The CDR3 sequence is 13 residues long. V was trimmed by 4 bases and J by 1 base, leaving 8 bases between them. CDR1 and CDR2 (germline): KGHSH, LQKENI. CDR3 nucleotide sequence: TGTGCCAGCTCACGCGACAGTTCCTACGAGCAGTACTTC. Translated, it gives CASSRDSSYEQYF.

The V call is TRBV6-1, the J call TRBJ1-2; 7 positions agree with TRBD1. The CDR3 consists of 20 residues. V lost 0 bases, J lost 3 bases, and 19 bases stayed unmatched. From germline, CDR1 is MNHNS and CDR2 SASEGT. The CDR3 reads CASSEAWRGRQGQSDYGYTF. CDR3 DNA: TGTGCCAGCAGTGAAGCCTGGAGGGGTCGACAGGGCCAATCGGACTATGGCTACACCTTC.

This clone is termed medium-sized (0.01 to 0.1%). Other DNA sequences within the sample encode an identical CDR3. The genes are TRBV10-3 and TRBJ1-5; unclear D gene. The CDR3 has 14 residues. Between the trimmed V and J ends, which lost 8 bases and 0 bases, there was a span of 11 bases. Looked up from germline, CDR1 is ENHRY and CDR2 is SYGVKD. CDR3 nucleotides: TGTGCCATCGGCACCGGAGATAGCAATCAGCCCCAGCATTTT. This gives the protein CAIGTGDSNQPQHF.

The chain combines TRBV6-5 with TRBJ2-7, with 7 bases that match TRBD1. CDR1 and CDR2 from the germline V gene are MNHEY and SVGAGI. This CDR3 is built from 13 residues. Trimming at V came to 6 bases and at J to 7 bases, leaving 9 bases not matched to a gene. CDR3 residues: CASSDRVLGEQYF. CDR3 DNA sequence: TGTGCCAGCAGCGACAGGGTGTTAGGAGAGCAGTACTTC.

The gene calls are TRBV7-3 and TRBJ2-2; 10 bases are shared with TRBD2. CDR3 size: 16 residues. Trimming removed 5 bases from V and 6 bases from J; junction bases left unmatched: 9. Germline assignment: CDR1 SGHTA and CDR2 FQGTGA. The chain's CDR3 is CASSPGTSAMAGELFF. DNA for the CDR3: TGTGCCAGCAGCCCCGGGACTAGCGCTATGGCCGGGGAGCTGTTTTTT.

The V gene is TRBV6-9, the J gene TRBJ2-7, with 7 bases lining up with TRBD1. The trim removed 6 bases at V and 0 bases at J, leaving 2 bases unmatched. In germline, CDR1 is MNHGY, CDR2 SVAAGI. The CDR3 has 13 amino acids. The CDR3 sequence: CASRQGSSYEQYF. As DNA, the CDR3 is TGTGCCAGCAGACAGGGGAGCTCCTACGAGCAGTACTTC.

The chain is built from TRBV9 and TRBJ2-1; no reliable D call. Germline V CDR1 and CDR2: SGDLS, YYNGEE. The V gene lost 7 bases and the J gene lost 0 bases, with 17 bases spanning the gap. The CDR3 runs to 16 residues. The CDR3 loop is CASGENAVYSYNEQFF. As DNA, the CDR3 is TGTGCCAGCGGGGAAAATGCGGTTTACTCCTACAATGAGCAGTTCTTC.

V usage is TRBV29-1 and J usage is TRBJ2-1; 12 nucleotides line up with TRBD1. The V gene end was trimmed by 7 bases and the J gene end by 7 bases; junction bases not matched to a gene: 8. The CDR3 consists of 14 residues. The V gene's germline CDR1 is SQVTM and CDR2 ANQGSEA. The CDR3 loop is CSAGTGGILNEQFF. In nucleotides, the CDR3 is TGCAGCGCAGGGACAGGGGGCATATTGAATGAGCAGTTCTTC.

J is TRBJ2-6 and V is TRBV11-3, with D tentatively TRBD2 (6 bases). V gave up 7 bases and J gave up 2 bases, with 12 bases separating them. CDR3 size: 15 residues. The germline gives CDR1 SGHNT, CDR2 YENEEA. The DNA of the CDR3 is TGTGCCAGCACCCCATCGGGGGCTGGGGCCAACGTCCTGACTTTC. It encodes CASTPSGAGANVLTF.

The J gene is TRBJ1-5, the V gene TRBV30, with a possible D match to TRBD1 (6 bases). The germline V gene has CDR1 GTSNPN and CDR2 SVGIG (reference sequence). This CDR3 spans 13 amino acids. Trimming shortened V by 2 bases and J by 4 bases, and 9 bases separated the two germline ends. In DNA, the CDR3 is TGTGCCTGGAGTAACAGGGAGAATCAGCCCCAGCATTTT. Translation: CAWSNRENQPQHF.

The CDR3 sequence: CASSKDGASYGYTF. The CDR3 nucleotides read TGTGCCAGCTCTAAGGACGGCGCTAGCTATGGCTACACCTTC. This chain links TRBV18 with TRBJ1-2, with D uncertain. The CDR3 loop spans 14 amino acids. The germline V and J ends were trimmed by 6 bases and 4 bases, with 15 bases remaining between them. The germline CDR1 and CDR2 sequences are KGHSH and LQKENI.

The chain recombines TRBV29-1 with TRBJ2-2, with TRBD2 identical over 7 bases. The CDR3 sequence is 11 residues long. Germline-derived CDR1 and CDR2 are SQVTM and ANQGSEA. The J segment lost 6 bases and the V segment lost 8 bases, leaving 3 bases of the junction unmatched. This CDR3 reads CSTRGAGELFF. The CDR3 DNA is TGCAGCACCCGGGGGGCCGGGGAGCTGTTTTTT.

The DNA for the CDR3 is TGTGCCAGCAGTTACCCCCGACAGGGGGCTCTACGTGGCGAAGAAGCTTTCTTT. It translates to CASSYPRQGALRGEEAFF. This chain uses TRBV28 with TRBJ1-1; 10 bases line up with TRBD1. Germline assignment: CDR1 MDHEN and CDR2 SYDVKM. This CDR3 has 18 residues. The J segment lost 8 bases and the V segment lost 4 bases, leaving 19 bases of the junction unmatched.

This rearrangement joins TRBV11-3 to TRBJ2-7, with a tentative D call TRBD1 (5 bases). The CDR3 is made up of 14 amino acids. The V gene's germline CDR1 is SGHNT and CDR2 YENEEA. The ends were cut back, 11 bases at V and 6 bases at J, with 23 bases in the middle. The CDR3, as DNA: TGTGCCGGCCCAAGAGGACACGAAATGATCGAGCAGTACTTC. This translates into CAGPRGHEMIEQYF.